The 18 T cell receptor beta chains given below trace back to one sample, sequenced in a study of glioma-infiltrating T cells. Amplification of TCR alpha and beta CDR3 regions from RNA used iRepertoire nested multiplex PCR. Each CDR3 protein is one row after TCRdb ran MiXCR on the multiplex PCR reads. The sample consists of about 190,000 distinct CDR3 sequences, over 30% of them appearing once. Specimen: glioma tissue, nonneoplastic brain tissue, or PBMCs (not recorded which). These receptors all stem from a human donor with low-grade glioma or glioblastoma, undergoing nonglioma brain surgery, or in good health (not recorded which).

Comment on this clonotype: A clone one base away is much larger, so this may be a read error. The V gene is TRBV7-3, the J gene TRBJ1-5; the D is unclear. The CDR3 extends over 16 amino acids. Germline values: CDR1 SGHTA, CDR2 FQGTGA. Trimming pared 2 bases from V and 3 bases from J, leaving 14 bases between. This CDR3 reads CASSLVRDFINQPQHF. The CDR3 coding sequence is TGTGCCAGCAGCTTAGTAAGGGATTTTATCAATCAGCCCCAGCATTTT.

This clonotype showed up many times. The chain uses TRBV27 and TRBJ2-3; 12 bases align to TRBD2. From germline, CDR1 is MNHEY and CDR2 SMNVEV (reference sequence). V was clipped by 3 bases and J by 5 bases; unmatched bases: 9. This CDR3 spans 17 amino acids. The CDR3 DNA sequence: TGTGCCAGCAGTTTTTATCTAGCGGGAGGGCCGGGAGATACGCAGTATTTT. It encodes CASSFYLAGGPGDTQYF.

The V gene is TRBV4-2, the J gene TRBJ2-7; TRBD1 matches 7 bases. This CDR3 spans 15 amino acids. The V gene's germline CDR1 is LGHNA and CDR2 YNFKEQ. With 2 bases clipped from V and 2 bases from J, the junction kept 6 bases outside the gene matches. The CDR3 sequence: CASSQRVGGPYEQYF. Written as DNA, the CDR3 is TGTGCCAGCAGCCAAAGGGTAGGGGGCCCCTACGAGCAGTACTTC.

The rearrangement uses TRBV7-9 and TRBJ2-1, with 15 bases lining up with TRBD2. The ends lost 5 bases at V and 9 bases at J; junction bases unmatched: 8. In germline, CDR1 is SEHNR, CDR2 FQNEAQ (reference sequence). This CDR3 is built from 16 residues. In nucleotides, the CDR3 is TGTGCCAGCAGCCCCTTCGGACTAGCGGGAGGGGCTGAGCAGTTCTTC. It encodes CASSPFGLAGGAEQFF.

The table lists this clonotype with many counts. This chain joins TRBV6-2 or TRBV6-3 and TRBJ2-3; 11 bases agree with TRBD2. V lost 0 bases to trimming and J lost 6 bases; unmatched junction nucleotides: 8. This CDR3 has 17 residues. Germline V gene lookup returns CDR1 MNHEY and CDR2 SVGEGT. The CDR3 sequence: CASSYSLAGGPRDTQYF. The CDR3 nucleotides read TGTGCCAGCAGTTACTCCCTAGCGGGAGGCCCTCGGGATACGCAGTATTTT.

To note about this clonotype: Being one base from a much bigger clone, this may be a read error. The chain joins TRBV6-6 to TRBJ1-6; tentative D call: TRBD1 (5 bases). The CDR3 has 13 amino acids. Germline V gene data show CDR1 as MNHNY and CDR2 as SVGAGI (reference sequence). The CDR3 DNA reads as TGTGCCATCAGTCGCGGGGACAATTCACCCCTCCACTTT. As protein: CAISRGDNSPLHF.

In the case of this clonotype: This may stem from a read error, because a much larger clone lies one nucleotide away. The chain joins TRBV12-3 or TRBV12-4 to TRBJ1-5, with a tentative D call TRBD1 (5 bases). The CDR3 covers 17 residues. The CDR3 nucleotides are TGTGCCAGCAGCTCGCGGATGGGGGGGGAGGGCAATCAGCCCCAGAATTTT. Amino acids: CASSSRMGGEGNQPQNF.

This clonotype was counted between two and nine times. J is TRBJ1-2 and V is TRBV12-3 or TRBV12-4; no clear D gene. CDR3 length: 21 amino acids. V was shortened by 1 base and J by 0 bases, with 27 bases between the two germline ends. The CDR3 is CASSLDLFFVLRRGTNYGYTF. The DNA of the CDR3 is TGTGCCAGCAGTTTAGATTTGTTTTTTGTACTTCGACGGGGAACTAACTATGGCTACACCTTC.

The chain employs TRBV6-2 or TRBV6-3 and TRBJ2-7; D perhaps matches TRBD1 (6 bases). CDR3 length: 16 amino acids. CDR1 MNHEY and CDR2 SVGEGT come from the germline V gene. V was shortened by 5 bases and J by 7 bases, with 24 bases between the two germline ends. The DNA of the CDR3 is TGTGCCAGCAGTGAAGGACAGTTGAGCTCCTACAATGAGCAGTACTTC. Protein sequence: CASSEGQLSSYNEQYF.

The V call is TRBV20-1, the J call TRBJ1-3; D remains unclear. The V gene lost 4 bases and the J gene lost 4 bases, with 11 bases spanning the gap. The V gene's germline CDR1 is DFQATT and CDR2 SNEGSKA (reference sequence). The CDR3 runs to 13 residues. For the CDR3, the DNA is TGCAGTGCTACACCGGGAAGAGGAAACACCATATATTTT. It is translated as CSATPGRGNTIYF.

This clonotype has a count of ten or more. The chain has TRBV5-4 and TRBJ1-4; weak D call: TRBD1 (5 bases). This CDR3 spans 14 amino acids. V lost 4 bases to trimming and J lost 4 bases, with 11 bases between them. Germline V CDR1 and CDR2: SGHNT, YYREEE (reference sequence). The CDR3 bases are TGTGCCAGCAGCCTCGGGGGAGTTAATGAAAAACTGTTTTTT. It specifies CASSLGGVNEKLFF. The full variable domain, in which reference TRBV5-4 and TRBJ1-4 provide the parts outside the CDR3, is ETGVTQSPTHLIKTRGQQVTLRCSSQSGHNTVSWYQQALGQGPQFIFQYYREEENGRGNFPPRFSGLQFPNYSSELNVNALELDDSALYLCASSLGGVNEKLFFGSGTQLSVL.

This clonotype was observed at least ten times. CDR3 in DNA: TGCAGTGCTGAGGGGGGACTAGCGGGAGGTCACGACGAGCAGTACTTC. As protein: CSAEGGLAGGHDEQYF. The chain links TRBV20-1 to TRBJ2-7; the match to TRBD2 covers 15 bases. Per germline, CDR1 DFQATT and CDR2 SNEGSKA (reference sequence). The trim removed 5 bases at V and 5 bases at J, leaving 10 bases unmatched. CDR3 size: 16 residues.

This rearrangement joins TRBV11-2 to TRBJ2-7, with 7 positions matching TRBD2. The germline V gene encodes CDR1 SGHAT and CDR2 FQNNGV. CDR3 length: 13 residues. V dropped 5 bases and J dropped 3; count of bases not matched to a gene: 4. The CDR3 coding sequence is TGTGCCAGCAGCCCGGGACTACGCTACGAGCAGTACTTC. This translates into CASSPGLRYEQYF.

In its sample, this clonotype was seen many times. J is TRBJ2-3 and V is TRBV20-1; 8 bases match TRBD1. J was trimmed by 1 base and V by 0 bases; bases with no gene match: 3. This CDR3 is 15 amino acids long. The germline V gene encodes CDR1 DFQATT and CDR2 SNEGSKA (reference sequence). The CDR3 nucleotides are TGCAGTGCTAGAGATTCAGGGGGCCGCACAGATACGCAGTATTTT. Translation gives CSARDSGGRTDTQYF.

This clonotype has only one observation. The junction differs from germline at one of its ends, possibly a read error. The chain has TRBV4-1 and TRBJ2-7; D not certain. The CDR3 runs to 14 residues. CDR1 MGHRA and CDR2 YSYEKL come from the germline V gene. The CDR3 DNA reads as TGCGCCAGCAGCCCCGGGCAGGTTAATTCACCCCTCCGCTTC. This sequence encodes CASSPGQVNSPLRF.

The gene calls are TRBV29-1 and TRBJ1-1, with TRBD1 matching over 9 bases. V lost 5 bases, J lost 1 base, and 20 bases stayed unmatched. This CDR3 is built from 19 residues. CDR1 is SQVTM and CDR2 is ANQGSEA in the germline V gene. The CDR3 DNA reads TGCAGCGTTACCCGGGACAGGGCGCTGTCAGTGGAGTGGAACACTGAAGCTTTCTTT. Translated, it gives CSVTRDRALSVEWNTEAFF.

A note on this clonotype: The junction shows a germline mismatch at one end, possibly a read error. This rearrangement joins TRBV6-5 to TRBJ2-5; weak D call: TRBD2 (6 bases). The CDR3 extends over 14 amino acids. Germline CDR1 and CDR2: MNHEY and SVGAGI. The CDR3 protein is CANSYPAGQETQYF. In nucleotides, the CDR3 is TGTGCCAACAGTTACCCTGCGGGGCAAGAGACACAGTACTTC.

This clonotype was seen many times. In DNA form, the CDR3 reads TGTGCCAGCAGTTACTCTCGACCTGGGGCCAACGTCCTGACTTTC. It is translated as CASSYSRPGANVLTF. The chain recombines TRBV6-6 with TRBJ2-6; D call uncertain. V was pared by 0 bases and J by 2 bases, with 5 bases between. Germline CDR1 MNHNY, CDR2 SVGAGI (reference sequence). CDR3 size: 15 residues.